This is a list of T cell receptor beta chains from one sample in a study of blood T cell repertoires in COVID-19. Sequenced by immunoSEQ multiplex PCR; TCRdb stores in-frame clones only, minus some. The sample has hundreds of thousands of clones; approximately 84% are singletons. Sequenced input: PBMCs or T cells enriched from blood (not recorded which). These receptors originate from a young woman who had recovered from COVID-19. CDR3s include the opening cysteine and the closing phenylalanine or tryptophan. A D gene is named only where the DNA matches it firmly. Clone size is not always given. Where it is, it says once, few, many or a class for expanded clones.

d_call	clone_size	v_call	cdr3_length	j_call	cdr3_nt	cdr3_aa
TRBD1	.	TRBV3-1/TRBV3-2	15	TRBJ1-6	TGTGCCAGCAGCCGTACCGGGACAGGAGGATCACCCCTCCACTTT	CASSRTGTGGSPLHF
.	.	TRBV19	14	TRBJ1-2	TGTGCCAGTAGTATAGATCGCGGGATCTATGGCTACACCTTC	CASSIDRGIYGYTF
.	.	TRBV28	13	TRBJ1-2	TGTGCCAGCTGGGAGGGGGGCGGTAGGGGCTACACCTTC	CASWEGGGRGYTF
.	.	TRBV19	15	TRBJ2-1	TGTGCCAGTAGTATACAGGGGCGCTTATACAATGAGCAGTTCTTC	CASSIQGRLYNEQFF
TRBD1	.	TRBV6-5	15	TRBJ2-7	TGTGCCAGCAGTTGGTGGGACAGGGAGGGAAACGAGCAGTACTTC	CASSWWDREGNEQYF
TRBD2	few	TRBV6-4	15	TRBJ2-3	TGTGCCAGCAGTGACACTAGCGGGGGGGCAGATACGCAGTATTTT	CASSDTSGGADTQYF
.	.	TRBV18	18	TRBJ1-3	TGTGCCAGCTCACCTTTGGAGCAAGGGGCTTCGACTGGAAACACCATATATTTT	CASSPLEQGASTGNTIYF
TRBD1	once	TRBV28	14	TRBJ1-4	TGTGCCAGCAGTTGGACAGGTGTGAATGAAAAACTGTTTTTT	CASSWTGVNEKLFF
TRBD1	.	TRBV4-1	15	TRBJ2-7	TGCGCCAGCAGCCGAACCCCGGGACAGTCTTACGAGCAGTACTTC	CASSRTPGQSYEQYF
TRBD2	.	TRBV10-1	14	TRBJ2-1	TGCGCCAGCAGTGTTAGCGGGGGGGCCGATGAGCAGTTCTTC	CASSVSGGADEQFF
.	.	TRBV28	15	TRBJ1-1	TGTGCCAGCAGCTTATGGGGGGCCCGGGGCACTGAAGCTTTCTTT	CASSLWGARGTEAFF
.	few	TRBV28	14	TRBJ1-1	TGTGCCAGCAGGTCCGTGATCGGGAACACTGAAGCTTTCTTT	CASRSVIGNTEAFF
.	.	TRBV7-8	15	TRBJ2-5	TGTGCCAGCAGCTTAGGTTTACAGGGCAGAGAGACCCAGTACTTC	CASSLGLQGRETQYF
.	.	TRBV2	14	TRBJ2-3	TGTGCCAGCAGTGAGGACACTAGCACAGATACGCAGTATTTT	CASSEDTSTDTQYF
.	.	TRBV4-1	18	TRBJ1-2	TGCGCCAGCAGCCAAGTTTATCGGGCGGGAGGCGCGGACTATGGCTACACCTTC	CASSQVYRAGGADYGYTF
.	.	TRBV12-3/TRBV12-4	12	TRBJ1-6	TGTGCCAGCAGACAATTGAATTCACCCCTCCACTTT	CASRQLNSPLHF
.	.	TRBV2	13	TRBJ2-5	TGTGCCAGCAGTGAAGGCTTAGAAGAGACCCAGTACTTC	CASSEGLEETQYF
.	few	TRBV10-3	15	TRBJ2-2	TGTGCCAGCCGAACCGATCTAGAGAACACCGGGGAGCTGTTTTTT	CASRTDLENTGELFF
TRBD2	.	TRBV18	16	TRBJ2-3	TGTGCCAGCTCACCCGAAGCCCCTAGACTAGCGGATACGCAGTATTTT	CASSPEAPRLADTQYF
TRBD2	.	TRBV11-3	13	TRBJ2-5	TGTGCCAGCAGCTTGACTAGCTGGGAGACCCAGTACTTC	CASSLTSWETQYF
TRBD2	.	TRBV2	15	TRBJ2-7	TGTGCCGGACTAGCGGGGGGCCTCAGCTCCTACGAGCAGTACTTC	CAGLAGGLSSYEQYF
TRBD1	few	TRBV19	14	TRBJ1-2	TGTGCCAGTAGTGGGACCGGGACAGGGAATGGCTACACCTTC	CASSGTGTGNGYTF
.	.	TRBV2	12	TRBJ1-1	TGTGCCAGCATTTCGCGGAATACTGAAGCTTTCTTT	CASISRNTEAFF